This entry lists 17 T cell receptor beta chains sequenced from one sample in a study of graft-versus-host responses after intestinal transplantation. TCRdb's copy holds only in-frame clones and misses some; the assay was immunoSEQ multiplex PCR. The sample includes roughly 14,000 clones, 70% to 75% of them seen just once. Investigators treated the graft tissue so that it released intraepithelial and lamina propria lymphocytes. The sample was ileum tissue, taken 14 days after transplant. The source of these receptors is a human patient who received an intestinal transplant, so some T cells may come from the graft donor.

The CDR3 DNA sequence: TGCGCCGATCCCGGGACAGGCAATCAGCCCCAGCATTTT. Translation gives CADPGTGNQPQHF. The V gene is TRBV10-2, the J gene TRBJ1-5; TRBD1 agrees at 7 bases. Looked up from germline, CDR1 is WSHSY and CDR2 is SAAADI. V was clipped by 11 bases and J by 2 bases; unmatched bases: 6. The CDR3 spans 13 residues.

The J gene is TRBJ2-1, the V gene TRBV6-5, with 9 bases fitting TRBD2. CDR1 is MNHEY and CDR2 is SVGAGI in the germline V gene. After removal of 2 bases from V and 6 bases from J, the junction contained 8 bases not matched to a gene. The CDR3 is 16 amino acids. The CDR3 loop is CASSYKDAGGFNEQFF. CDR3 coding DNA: TGTGCCAGCAGTTACAAAGATGCGGGAGGGTTCAATGAGCAGTTCTTC.

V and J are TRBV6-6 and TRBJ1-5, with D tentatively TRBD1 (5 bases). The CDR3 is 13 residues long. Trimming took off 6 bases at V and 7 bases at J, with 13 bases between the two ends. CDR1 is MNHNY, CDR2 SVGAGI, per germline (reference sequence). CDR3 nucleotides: TGTGCCAGCAGCCTTCCAGGGATCCAGCCCCAGCATTTT. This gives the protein CASSLPGIQPQHF.

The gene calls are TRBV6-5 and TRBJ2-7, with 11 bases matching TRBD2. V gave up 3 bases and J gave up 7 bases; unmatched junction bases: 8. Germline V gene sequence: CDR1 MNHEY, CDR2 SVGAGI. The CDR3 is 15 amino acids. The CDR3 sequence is CASSYTGTSGVEQYF. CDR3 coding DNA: TGTGCCAGCAGTTATACCGGGACTAGCGGTGTGGAGCAGTACTTC.

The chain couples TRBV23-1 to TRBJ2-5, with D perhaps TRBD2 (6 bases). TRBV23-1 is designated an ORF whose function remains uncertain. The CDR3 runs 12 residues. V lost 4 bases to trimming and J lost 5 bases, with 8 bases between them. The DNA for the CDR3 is TGCGCCAGCAGTCCCAGCGGGGAGACCCAGTACTTC. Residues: CASSPSGETQYF.

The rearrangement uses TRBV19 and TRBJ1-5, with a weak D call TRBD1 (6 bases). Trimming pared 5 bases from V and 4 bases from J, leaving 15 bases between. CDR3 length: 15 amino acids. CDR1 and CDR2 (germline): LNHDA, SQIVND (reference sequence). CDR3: CASSAQGLGNQPQHF. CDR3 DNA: TGTGCCAGTAGTGCACAGGGCTTAGGAAATCAGCCCCAGCATTTT.

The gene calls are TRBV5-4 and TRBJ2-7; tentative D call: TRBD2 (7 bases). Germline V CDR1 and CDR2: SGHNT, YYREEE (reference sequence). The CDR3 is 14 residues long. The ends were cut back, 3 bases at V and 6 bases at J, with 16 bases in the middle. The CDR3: CASSSTWGGLEQYF. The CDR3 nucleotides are TGTGCCAGCAGCTCAACTTGGGGGGGCCTCGAGCAGTACTTC.

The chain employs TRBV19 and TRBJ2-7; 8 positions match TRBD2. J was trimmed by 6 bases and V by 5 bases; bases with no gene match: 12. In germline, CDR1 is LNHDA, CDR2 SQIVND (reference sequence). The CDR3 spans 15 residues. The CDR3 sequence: CASSSSGRGSPEQYF. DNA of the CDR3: TGTGCCAGTAGTTCGAGCGGGAGAGGATCCCCCGAGCAGTACTTC. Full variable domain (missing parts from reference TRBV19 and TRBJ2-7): DGGITQSPKYLFRKEGQNVTLSCEQNLNHDAMYWYRQDPGQGLRLIYYSQIVNDFQKGDIAEGYSVSREKKESFPLTVTSAQKNPTAFYLCASSSSGRGSPEQYFGPGTRLTVT.

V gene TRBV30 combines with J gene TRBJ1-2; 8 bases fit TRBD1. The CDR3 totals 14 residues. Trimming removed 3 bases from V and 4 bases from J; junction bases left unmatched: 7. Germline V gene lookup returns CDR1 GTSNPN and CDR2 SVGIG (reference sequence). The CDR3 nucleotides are TGTGCCTGGAGAGCGGGACAGGCGGTCTATGGCTACACCTTC. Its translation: CAWRAGQAVYGYTF.

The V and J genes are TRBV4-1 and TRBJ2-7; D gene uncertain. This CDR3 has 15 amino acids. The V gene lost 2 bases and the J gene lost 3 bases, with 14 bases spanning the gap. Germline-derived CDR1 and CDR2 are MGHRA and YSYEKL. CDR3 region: CASSQTANLGYEQYF. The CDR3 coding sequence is TGCGCCAGCAGCCAAACCGCGAACTTAGGCTACGAGCAGTACTTC.

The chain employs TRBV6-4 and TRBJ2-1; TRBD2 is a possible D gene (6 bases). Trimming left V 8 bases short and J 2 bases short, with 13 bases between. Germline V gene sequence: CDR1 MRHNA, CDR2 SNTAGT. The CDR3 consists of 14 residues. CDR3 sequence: CASADSGTYNEQFF. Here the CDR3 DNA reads TGTGCCAGCGCCGATAGCGGCACCTACAATGAGCAGTTCTTC.

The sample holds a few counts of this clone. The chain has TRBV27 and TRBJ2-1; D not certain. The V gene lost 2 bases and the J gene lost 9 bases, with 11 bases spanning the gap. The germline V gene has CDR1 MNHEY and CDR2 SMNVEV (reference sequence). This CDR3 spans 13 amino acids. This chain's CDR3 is CASSLPSLGEQFF. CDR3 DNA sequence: TGTGCCAGCAGTTTACCTAGTTTGGGTGAGCAGTTCTTC.

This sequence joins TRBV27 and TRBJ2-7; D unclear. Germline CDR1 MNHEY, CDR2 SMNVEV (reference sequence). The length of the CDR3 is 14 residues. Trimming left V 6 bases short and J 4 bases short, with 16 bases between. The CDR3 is CASRSDPGRYEQYF. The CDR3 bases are TGTGCCAGCAGATCGGACCCAGGACGGTACGAGCAGTACTTC.

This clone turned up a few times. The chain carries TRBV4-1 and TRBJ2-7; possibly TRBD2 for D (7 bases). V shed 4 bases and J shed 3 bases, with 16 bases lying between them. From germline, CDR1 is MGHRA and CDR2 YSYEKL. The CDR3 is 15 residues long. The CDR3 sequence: CASSLRGDTSYEQYF. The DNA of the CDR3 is TGCGCCAGCAGCCTTCGGGGGGACACCAGCTACGAGCAGTACTTC.

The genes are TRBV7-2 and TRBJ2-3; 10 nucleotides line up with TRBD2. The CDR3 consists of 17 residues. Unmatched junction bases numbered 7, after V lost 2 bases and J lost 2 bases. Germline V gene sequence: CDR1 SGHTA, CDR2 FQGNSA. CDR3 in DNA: TGTGCCAGCAGCTTATCAGGACTAGCGGACTACACAGATACGCAGTATTTT. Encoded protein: CASSLSGLADYTDTQYF.

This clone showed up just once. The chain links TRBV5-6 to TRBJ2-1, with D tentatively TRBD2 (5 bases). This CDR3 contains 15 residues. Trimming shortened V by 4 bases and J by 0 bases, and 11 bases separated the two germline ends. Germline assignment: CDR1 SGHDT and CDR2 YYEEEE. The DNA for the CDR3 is TGTGCCAGCAGCCACGGGGTGAGCTCCTACAATGAGCAGTTCTTC. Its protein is CASSHGVSSYNEQFF. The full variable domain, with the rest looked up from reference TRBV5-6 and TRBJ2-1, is DAGVTQSPTHLIKTRGQQVTLRCSPKSGHDTVSWYQQALGQGPQFIFQYYEEEERQRGNFPDRFSGHQFPNYSSELNVNALLLGDSALYLCASSHGVSSYNEQFFGPGTRLTVL.

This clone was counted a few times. The CDR3 region is CALRTGTSRHEQYF. CDR3 bases: TGTGCCTTACGCACCGGGACTAGCCGCCACGAGCAGTACTTC. The chain joins TRBV30 to TRBJ2-7; 9 bases agree with TRBD2. The CDR3 length is 14 residues. Germline V CDR1 and CDR2: GTSNPN, SVGIG (reference sequence). Trimming cost V 7 bases and J 5 bases; bases outside gene matches: 12.